This T cell receptor beta chain was sequenced in a study of IL-32 and malignant T cell survival in cutaneous lymphoma (dated by TCRdb to about 2021). In the study overall: The question that high-throughput TCR sequencing tested was whether the TCR Vbeta+ T cells surviving in IL-32 cultures belonged to the malignant clone, as opposed to being benign T cells that shared that Vbeta. Samples from a couple of CTCL donors were studied by high-throughput TCR sequencing, and IL-32beta was confirmed to support malignant T cell survival in vitro.

At the junction V is shortened by 6 bases and J by 2 bases, with 14 bases in between. CDR3 length: 14 amino acids, cysteine to phenylalanine. CDR3 DNA only is kept here, 42 bases in frame from base 1. From the germline V gene, CDR1 is SGHRS and CDR2 is YFSETQ. As concerns this clone: It lacks a known antigen. No base-level quality is on record; no much larger clone is a single base apart.

The blood samples were obtained from patients with leukemic cutaneous T cell lymphoma (Sezary syndrome) who were treated at a US cutaneous lymphoma program. Peripheral blood mononuclear cells were isolated from patient blood by Ficoll centrifugation. The QIAamp DNA Mini kit was used to extract genomic DNA, which was then profiled by immunoSEQ with roughly 85-400 ng of DNA template. TCRdb's version of the immuneACCESS table is confined to in-frame rearrangements and falls short of the full clone set. An unresolved V gene accounts for under half of the shortfall where checked; the remainder is of unknown origin. The sample data list approximately 2,000 clones, and 82% of these were observed just once. The biggest ten clones account for around 50% of the sample. Summary of the overall study and its limitations: No exact culture duration for the TCR-sequenced samples was stated in the methods. IL-32beta appeared to promote malignant T cell survival in vitro by inducing large CD14+ antigen-presenting cells that lowered apoptosis. The kinetics of enhanced malignant T cell survival in culture differed somewhat from one CTCL blood donor to another. According to TCR sequencing, the TCRs of malignant T cells persisted after in vitro culture with IL-32beta.

This TCR came from a human donor with cutaneous T cell lymphoma. The rearrangement combines TRBV5-1 with TRBJ2-5; the D gene could be TRBD1 or TRBD2, each one agreeing over 6 bases. The input for sequencing was blood, taken on day 0. The CDR3 protein is CASKGGAIQETQYF. Read as DNA, the sequence is TGCGCCAGCAAGGGGGGCGCAATACAAGAGACCCAGTACTTC.